The 19 T cell receptor beta chains below come from one sample, sequenced in a study of T cell repertoires in cytomegalovirus infection. TCRdb re-called the reads through MiXCR, storing one row per CDR3 protein. This table holds roughly 990,000 distinct CDR3 sequences, around 30% found once. The antigens these receptors bind are not known. This material consisted of cultured CD8+ T cells from PBMCs, taken from culture after CMV antigen stimulation. All receptors come from a human donor in good health (CMV status not recorded). Some clones in this sample may be carry-over from other donors' samples.

The chain carries TRBV10-3 and TRBJ2-1, with a weak D call TRBD2 (6 bases). The V and J ends lost 10 bases and 5 bases respectively, with 15 bases between them. The CDR3 runs to 13 residues. Germline lookup yields CDR1 ENHRY and CDR2 SYGVKD. The CDR3 bases are TGTGCCACCCTGGGGGGAGGTAACAATGAGCAGTTCTTC. Translated: CATLGGGNNEQFF.

This clonotype has a single count. The chain recombines TRBV6-6 with TRBJ1-2; 8 bases are shared with TRBD1. This CDR3 has 15 residues. Losses at the gene ends were 2 bases for V and 2 bases for J; bases not matched to a gene: 4. The germline V gene encodes CDR1 MNHNY and CDR2 SVGAGI (reference sequence). CDR3 loop: CASSYRDRINYGYTF. The CDR3 bases are TGTGCCAGCAGTTACAGGGACAGGATCAACTATGGCTACACCTTC.

As concerns this clonotype: The junction departs from the called germline gene at one end, perhaps through a read error. The CDR3 loop reads CASSDRDTVDYNEQFF. The CDR3 DNA is TGTGCTAGCAGTGATAGAGACACAGTAGACTACAATGAGCAGTTCTTC. The chain is built from TRBV7-7 and TRBJ2-1; D call uncertain. Germline V gene lookup returns CDR1 SSHAT and CDR2 FNYEAQ (reference sequence). The CDR3 runs to 16 residues.

The rearrangement uses TRBV25-1 and TRBJ1-6; D gene unclear. The germline gives CDR1 MGHDK, CDR2 SYGVNS. Trimming stripped 6 bases from V and 7 bases from J, with 16 bases between. This CDR3 comprises 15 residues. In DNA form, the CDR3 reads TGTGCCAGCAGCCCCGATTTTTCAGTGAATTCACCCCTCCACTTT. Protein sequence: CASSPDFSVNSPLHF.

V gene TRBV11-3 combines with J gene TRBJ2-5, with 14 bases lining up with TRBD2. V lost 6 bases and J lost 0; bases outside the gene matches: 9. The germline CDR1 and CDR2 sequences are SGHNT and YENEEA. The CDR3 has 18 amino acids. The CDR3: CASSPRLAGGSNQETQYF. CDR3 DNA sequence: TGTGCCAGCAGTCCCCGACTAGCGGGGGGGTCCAACCAAGAGACCCAGTACTTC.

The chain employs TRBV12-3 or TRBV12-4 and TRBJ2-3; D is unclear. The germline V and J ends were trimmed by 2 bases and 6 bases, with 18 bases remaining between them. This CDR3 region has 16 residues. The CDR3 sequence: CASSLLGDPSADTQYF. In DNA, the CDR3 is TGTGCCAGCAGTTTACTCGGAGATCCCTCAGCTGATACGCAGTATTTT.

Comment on this clonotype: One base away lies a much larger clone, so this may be a sequencing read error. CDR3: CASSYSRGTAVAPDNYGYTF. The CDR3 nucleotides are TGTGCCAGCAGTTACTCCCGCGGGACAGCCGTTGCTCCTGATAACTATGGCTACACCTTC. The V call is TRBV6-5, the J call TRBJ1-2, with 7 bases fitting TRBD1. The V segment lost 0 bases and the J segment 1 base; nucleotides outside the gene matches: 17. Germline CDR1 is MNHEY and CDR2 is SVGAGI. There are 20 residues in the CDR3.

The rearrangement joins TRBV6-5 to TRBJ2-7; 8 bases align to TRBD1. The CDR3 loop spans 13 amino acids. Germline lookup yields CDR1 MNHEY and CDR2 SVGAGI. Trimming at V came to 6 bases and at J to 3 bases, leaving 4 bases not matched to a gene. Written as DNA, the CDR3 is TGTGCCAGCAGGCGAGACAGGGGCTACGAGCAGTACTTC. This encodes CASRRDRGYEQYF.

The gene calls are TRBV15 and TRBJ2-7, with D possibly called TRBD1 or TRBD2 (7 bases each). There are 14 residues in the CDR3. The germline V gene has CDR1 LNHNV and CDR2 YYDKDF (reference sequence). V was pared by 3 bases and J by 4 bases, with 13 bases between. Here the CDR3 reads CATSRRGGQYEQYV. CDR3 DNA sequence: TGTGCCACCAGCAGGAGGGGGGGACAGTACGAGCAGTACGTC.

Details on this clonotype: This is likely a read error, given that the CDR3 carries no conserved phenylalanine or tryptophan at its end. This chain links TRBV29-1 with TRBJ2-5; 7 bases agree with TRBD1. V was pared by 3 bases and J by 2 bases, with 0 bases of the junction left unmatched. Germline V gene sequence: CDR1 SQVTM, CDR2 ANQGSEA. The CDR3 is 12 residues long. The CDR3: CSVEDRQETQYL. The CDR3, as DNA: TGCAGCGTTGAGGACAGGCAAGAGACCCAGTACCTC.

This clonotype has at least ten counts. J is TRBJ2-2 and V is TRBV7-6; a possible D gene is TRBD1 (5 bases). Trimming removed 6 bases at V and 6 bases at J, with 17 bases between. Germline CDR1 and CDR2: SGHVS and FNYEAQ. The CDR3 is 15 residues long. The CDR3 DNA sequence: TGTGCCAGCAGTCAAGACAGCGTCGAGGCCGGGGAGCTGTTTTTT. It specifies CASSQDSVEAGELFF.

The sample holds one count of this clonotype. The chain employs TRBV7-9 and TRBJ2-2; TRBD2 matches at 9 bases. CDR3 length equals 16 residues. CDR1 is SEHNR and CDR2 is FQNEAQ in the germline V gene (reference sequence). After removal of 4 bases from V and 0 bases from J, the junction contained 3 bases not matched to a gene. The CDR3 reads CASSSAGGTNTGELFF. The CDR3 DNA reads as TGTGCCAGCAGCTCTGCGGGGGGGACGAACACCGGGGAGCTGTTTTTT.

V gene TRBV7-9 combines with J gene TRBJ2-1, with 7 nucleotides matching TRBD1. Trimming at V came to 6 bases and at J to 3 bases, leaving 11 bases not matched to a gene. The CDR3 extends over 16 amino acids. The germline V gene has CDR1 SEHNR and CDR2 FQNEAQ (reference sequence). This CDR3 is CASSRITGAHYNEQFF. The CDR3 DNA sequence: TGTGCCAGCAGTCGGATCACAGGGGCACACTACAATGAGCAGTTCTTC.

This clonotype was found a few times. This chain links TRBV7-9 with TRBJ1-5; 7 nucleotides line up with TRBD1. Losses at the gene ends were 4 bases for V and 0 bases for J; bases not matched to a gene: 9. This CDR3 is 17 amino acids long. Germline loops: CDR1 SEHNR, CDR2 FQNEAQ (reference sequence). The CDR3: CASSSPDREYSNQPQHF. The CDR3 region has the DNA TGTGCCAGCAGCTCCCCTGACAGGGAGTATAGCAATCAGCCCCAGCATTTT.

The rearrangement joins TRBV4-1 to TRBJ2-1; possible D gene TRBD2, 7 bases. Germline lookup yields CDR1 MGHRA and CDR2 YSYEKL. V lost 0 bases to trimming and J lost 4 bases, with 16 bases between them. The CDR3 is 17 amino acids. CDR3: CASSQDWGGHWYNEQFF. The CDR3 DNA follows: TGCGCCAGCAGCCAAGATTGGGGGGGGCACTGGTACAATGAGCAGTTCTTC.

This clonotype was found many times. J is TRBJ1-1 and V is TRBV6-1; D gene ambiguous. CDR3 length: 15 amino acids. V was cut by 7 bases and J by 0 bases, with 15 bases left in between. Germline lookup yields CDR1 MNHNS and CDR2 SASEGT. The CDR3 sequence is CASIWGPGMNTEAFF. The CDR3 nucleotides read TGTGCCAGCATTTGGGGTCCGGGGATGAACACTGAAGCTTTCTTT.

This clonotype was seen many times. The chain employs TRBV11-3 and TRBJ2-2; TRBD1 matches at 7 bases. CDR3 length equals 15 residues. Germline CDR1 is SGHNT and CDR2 is YENEEA. V shed 4 bases and J 1 base; nucleotides not matched to a gene: 3. This CDR3 is CASSSRDRNTGELFF. The CDR3 region has the DNA TGTGCCAGCAGCTCCCGGGACAGGAACACCGGGGAGCTGTTTTTT.

This clonotype has a handful of counts. The rearrangement uses TRBV20-1 and TRBJ2-1; the D call may be TRBD1 or TRBD2 (6 bases each). The CDR3 is made up of 14 amino acids. V lost 4 bases and J 9 bases, leaving 19 bases between the germline ends. Germline V gives CDR1 DFQATT, CDR2 SNEGSKA (reference sequence). The CDR3 DNA sequence: TGCAGTGCTACAACGGGGGCTCGGACCGGTGAGCAGTTCTTC. Translating gives CSATTGARTGEQFF.

V gene TRBV7-9 combines with J gene TRBJ1-2; D not resolved. The V end was cut by 5 bases, the J end by 6 bases, with 22 bases between. CDR1 and CDR2 from the germline V gene are SEHNR and FQNEAQ (reference sequence). CDR3 size: 16 residues. The CDR3 DNA reads TGTGCCAGCAGCCACCTAGGGTTCCCCGCCCGAGATGGCTACACCTTC. This codes for CASSHLGFPARDGYTF. Full variable domain (outside the CDR3, taken from reference TRBV7-9 and TRBJ1-2): DTGVSQNPRHKITKRGQNVTFRCDPISEHNRLYWYRQTLGQGPEFLTYFQNEAQLEKSRLLSDRFSAERPKGSFSTLEIQRTEQGDSAMYLCASSHLGFPARDGYTFGSGTRLTVV.